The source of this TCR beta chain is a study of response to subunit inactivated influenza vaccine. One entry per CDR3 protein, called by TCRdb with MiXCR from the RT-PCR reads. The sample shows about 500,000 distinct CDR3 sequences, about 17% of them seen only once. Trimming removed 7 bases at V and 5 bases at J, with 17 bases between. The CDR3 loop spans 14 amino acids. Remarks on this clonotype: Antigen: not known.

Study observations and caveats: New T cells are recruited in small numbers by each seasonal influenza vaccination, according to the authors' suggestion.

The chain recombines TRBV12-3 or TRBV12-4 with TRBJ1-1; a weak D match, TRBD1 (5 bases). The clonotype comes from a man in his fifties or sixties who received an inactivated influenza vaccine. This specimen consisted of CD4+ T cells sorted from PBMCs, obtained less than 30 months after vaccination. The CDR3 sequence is CASTLGHARTEAFF. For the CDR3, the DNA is TGTGCCAGCACCCTGGGGCACGCGAGGACTGAAGCTTTCTTT.